This T cell receptor beta chain was identified in a study of graft-versus-host responses after intestinal transplantation. Study background: Every transplant recipient was induced with anti-thymocyte globulin, then maintained on tacrolimus and steroids for two to four years.

TCRdb's copy holds only in-frame clones and misses some; the assay was immunoSEQ multiplex PCR. Of almost 5,500 clones in the sample, roughly 30% were seen once. Each mixed lymphocyte reaction held about 200,000 CFSE-labeled responders and about 200,000 irradiated violet-dye-labeled stimulators. Trimming took off 0 bases at V and 3 bases at J, with 12 bases between the two ends. Looked up from germline, CDR1 is MNHNY and CDR2 is SVGAGI (reference sequence). The CDR3 is 16 amino acids. The receptor comes from a human patient who was an organ donor for intestinal transplantation. The specimen was alloreactive CD4+ T cells from a mixed lymphocyte reaction culture, collected before transplantation. The subset was: CFSE-low proliferating T cells sorted from roughly 6-day pre-transplant mixed lymphocyte reaction (GvH or HvG direction). The chain has TRBV6-6 and TRBJ1-5, with D unclear. As DNA, the CDR3 is TGTGCCAGCAGTTACTCAAAGTCTGCTCTCAATCAGCCCCAGCATTTT. This sequence encodes CASSYSKSALNQPQHF.